This T cell receptor beta chain was recovered during a study of cytomegalovirus exposure and HLA in healthy donors. Points from the study as a whole: It was shown in a later analysis that HLA-associated TCR beta chains were more clonally expanded than other, equally common chains. For most subjects, TCR beta sequences were reported to predict HLA-A and HLA-B alleles with accuracy. Previous analysis showed most TCR beta V segments were productive about 87% or about 30% of the time.

J was trimmed by 4 bases and V by 4 bases; bases with no gene match: 8. Germline loops: CDR1 MNHEY, CDR2 SVGAGI. This CDR3 is 15 amino acids long. Comment on this clone: Its antigen is undetermined.

All donors participated as healthy donors of bone marrow. The PCR ran on 60 Vbeta and 13 Jbeta primers. Data came from immunoSEQ multiplex PCR; TCRdb stores just in-frame clones and leaves some out. The top ten clones hold approximately 2.9% of a sample with just under 150,000 clones, 75% to 90% of them seen once. The sequence came from a woman aged 25 to 45 in good health and CMV-seronegative. The sequencing sample was made of PBMCs. V is TRBV6-5 and J is TRBJ2-3, with TRBD2 matching 7 bases. The CDR3 nucleotides read TGTGCCAGCAGTTCATGGACTAGTTTGGCAGATACGCAGTATTTT. This codes for CASSSWTSLADTQYF.